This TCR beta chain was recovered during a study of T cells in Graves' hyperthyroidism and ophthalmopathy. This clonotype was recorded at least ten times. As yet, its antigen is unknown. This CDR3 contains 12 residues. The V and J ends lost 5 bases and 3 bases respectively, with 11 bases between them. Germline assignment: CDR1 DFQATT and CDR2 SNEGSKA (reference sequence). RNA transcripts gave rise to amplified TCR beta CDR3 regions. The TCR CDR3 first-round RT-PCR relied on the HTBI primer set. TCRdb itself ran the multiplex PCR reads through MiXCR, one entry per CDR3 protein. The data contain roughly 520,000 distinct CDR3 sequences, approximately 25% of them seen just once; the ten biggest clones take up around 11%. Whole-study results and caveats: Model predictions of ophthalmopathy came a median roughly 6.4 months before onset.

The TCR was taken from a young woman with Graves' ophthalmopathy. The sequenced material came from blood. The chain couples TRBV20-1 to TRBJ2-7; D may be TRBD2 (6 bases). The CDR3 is CSARGVVYEQYF. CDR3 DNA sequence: TGCAGTGCTCGCGGGGTAGTCTACGAGCAGTACTTC.